This T cell receptor (beta chain) stems from a study of regulatory T cells. On this clone: Its antigen is not identified.

Primers: 52 TRBV forward and 13 TRBJ reverse. Sequenced by immunoSEQ multiplex PCR; TCRdb stores in-frame clones only, minus some. This table holds some 20,000 clones, 70% to 90% found once. Every patient with CD3G deficiency had evidence of autoimmunity. CD4+ T cells were divided by sorting: CD25-high CD127-low Tregs, CD25-low CD127-high conventional cells. Looked up from germline, CDR1 is SEHNR and CDR2 is FQNEAQ (reference sequence). V lost 1 base to trimming and J lost 8 bases, with 8 bases between them. The CDR3 spans 12 residues. Study outcomes and limitations: Patient repertoires had restricted TRB V-J pairs and skewed V and J usage, most in Tregs. In CD3G-deficient patients, conventional CD4+ T cells were enriched for hydrophobic CDR3 residues at positions 6 and 7.

The sequenced sample consisted of conventional CD4+ T cells sorted from blood. This sequence originates from a child younger than 18 with CD3G deficiency. The genes are TRBV7-9 and TRBJ1-2; no clear D. CDR3 nucleotide sequence: TGTGCCAGCAGCTTAGAGGGCCCGGGCTACACCTTC. It encodes CASSLEGPGYTF.